These T cell receptor beta chains were read from a single sample in a study of long-term antiretroviral therapy in people with HIV. Method: immunoSEQ multiplex PCR; TCRdb's copy keeps in-frame clones and lacks some. In the table there are about 21,000 clones, 76% of which are singletons. Specimen: unsorted PBMCs, collected around 21 months before starting antiretroviral therapy. The receptors originated from a woman aged 35 to 49 with HIV. Both conserved end residues are part of each CDR3. Each record gives: J gene, D gene, clone size, V gene, CDR3 protein, CDR3 DNA. A D gene is named only where the DNA matches it firmly. Not every row has a clone size; where given, it reads once, few, many or a size class.

j_call: TRBJ2-2; d_call: TRBD2; clone_size: -; v_call: TRBV7-9; cdr3_aa: CASSFSGSGTGELFF; cdr3_nt: TGTGCCAGCAGCTTTAGCGGGAGCGGGACCGGGGAGCTGTTTTTT
j_call: TRBJ2-1; d_call: -; clone_size: few; v_call: TRBV10-2; cdr3_aa: CASSDQGAQGQFF; cdr3_nt: TGCGCCAGCAGTGATCAAGGAGCGCAGGGGCAGTTCTTC
j_call: TRBJ2-1; d_call: TRBD2; clone_size: few; v_call: TRBV19; cdr3_aa: CASSIDWVTSGGNEQFF; cdr3_nt: TGTGCCAGTAGTATAGATTGGGTGACTAGCGGGGGGAATGAGCAGTTCTTC
j_call: TRBJ2-1; d_call: -; clone_size: -; v_call: TRBV6-5; cdr3_aa: CASSYPGTSQQFF; cdr3_nt: TGTGCCAGCAGTTACCCCGGGACCTCCCAGCAGTTCTTC
j_call: TRBJ2-7; d_call: TRBD2; clone_size: -; v_call: TRBV2; cdr3_aa: CASRGESYEQYF; cdr3_nt: TGTGCCAGCCGGGGGGAGTCCTACGAGCAGTACTTC
j_call: TRBJ1-3; d_call: -; clone_size: -; v_call: TRBV11-2; cdr3_aa: CASSLEGGAGGNTIYF; cdr3_nt: TGTGCCAGCAGCTTAGAGGGAGGGGCCGGCGGAAACACCATATATTTT
j_call: TRBJ2-1; d_call: TRBD2; clone_size: -; v_call: TRBV11-3; cdr3_aa: CASSRGEGEQFF; cdr3_nt: TGTGCCAGCAGCCGGGGGGAGGGAGAGCAGTTCTTC
j_call: TRBJ1-4; d_call: -; clone_size: -; v_call: TRBV5-5; cdr3_aa: CASSLGTEKLFF; cdr3_nt: TGTGCCAGCAGCTTGGGCACTGAAAAACTGTTTTTT
j_call: TRBJ2-3; d_call: TRBD2; clone_size: -; v_call: TRBV7-2; cdr3_aa: CASSEGLAGGTPFSDTQYF; cdr3_nt: TGTGCCAGCAGCGAAGGACTAGCGGGGGGGACGCCTTTCTCAGATACGCAGTATTTT
j_call: TRBJ2-1; d_call: -; clone_size: -; v_call: TRBV9; cdr3_aa: CASSASHRGGNEQFF; cdr3_nt: TGTGCCAGCAGCGCATCACACAGGGGAGGTAATGAGCAGTTCTTC
j_call: TRBJ2-2; d_call: -; clone_size: once; v_call: TRBV9; cdr3_aa: CASSDPRAPGELFF; cdr3_nt: TGTGCCAGCAGCGATCCTCGGGCTCCCGGGGAGCTGTTTTTT
j_call: TRBJ2-4; d_call: TRBD1; clone_size: -; v_call: TRBV19; cdr3_aa: CASSIERGQGQENIQYF; cdr3_nt: TGTGCCAGTAGTATAGAAAGGGGACAGGGACAAGAAAACATTCAGTACTTC
j_call: TRBJ2-4; d_call: -; clone_size: few; v_call: TRBV19; cdr3_aa: CASSKQETKNIQYF; cdr3_nt: TGTGCCAGTAGCAAACAGGAGACCAAAAACATTCAGTACTTC
j_call: TRBJ1-2; d_call: TRBD1; clone_size: once; v_call: TRBV6-5; cdr3_aa: CASSYRTQGYTYGYTF; cdr3_nt: TGTGCCAGCAGTTACCGAACACAGGGGTATACCTATGGCTACACCTTC
j_call: TRBJ2-1; d_call: -; clone_size: -; v_call: TRBV9; cdr3_aa: CASSGSLNEQFF; cdr3_nt: TGTGCCAGCAGCGGGAGTCTCAATGAGCAGTTCTTC
j_call: TRBJ1-2; d_call: -; clone_size: -; v_call: TRBV2; cdr3_aa: CASSGEQGIGYGYTF; cdr3_nt: TGTGCCAGCAGTGGAGAACAGGGTATCGGCTATGGCTACACCTTC
j_call: TRBJ2-1; d_call: TRBD2; clone_size: -; v_call: TRBV5-4; cdr3_aa: CASSLAGGKIEQFF; cdr3_nt: TGTGCCAGCAGCCTAGCGGGGGGGAAAATTGAGCAGTTCTTC
j_call: TRBJ2-7; d_call: -; clone_size: few; v_call: TRBV7-2; cdr3_aa: CASSPKRDEQYF; cdr3_nt: TGTGCCAGCAGCCCCAAGCGGGACGAGCAGTACTTC
j_call: TRBJ2-3; d_call: -; clone_size: once; v_call: TRBV2; cdr3_aa: CASSYYSGTSTDTQYF; cdr3_nt: TGTGCCAGCAGTTATTATAGCGGAACTAGCACAGATACGCAGTATTTT
j_call: TRBJ1-1; d_call: -; clone_size: -; v_call: TRBV7-9; cdr3_aa: CASSLDDTEAFF; cdr3_nt: TGTGCCAGCAGCTTAGACGACACTGAAGCTTTCTTT
j_call: TRBJ2-3; d_call: TRBD2; clone_size: -; v_call: TRBV27; cdr3_aa: CASSRTAGDDTQYF; cdr3_nt: TGTGCCAGCAGTCGGACGGCGGGAGATGATACGCAGTATTTT
j_call: TRBJ2-3; d_call: -; clone_size: -; v_call: TRBV7-9; cdr3_aa: CASSLSGDTQYF; cdr3_nt: TGTGCCAGCAGCTTAAGCGGGGATACGCAGTATTTT
j_call: TRBJ2-1; d_call: TRBD2; clone_size: -; v_call: TRBV7-2; cdr3_aa: CASSFSGLRNEQFF; cdr3_nt: TGTGCCAGCAGCTTTTCGGGACTAAGAAATGAGCAGTTCTTC
j_call: TRBJ2-1; d_call: -; clone_size: -; v_call: TRBV29-1; cdr3_aa: CSVYTPPNEQFF; cdr3_nt: TGCAGCGTTTACACCCCCCCCAATGAGCAGTTCTTC
j_call: TRBJ2-2; d_call: -; clone_size: once; v_call: TRBV5-6; cdr3_aa: CASSFRRPNTGELFF; cdr3_nt: TGTGCCAGCAGCTTCCGGCGACCAAACACCGGGGAGCTGTTTTTT
j_call: TRBJ2-7; d_call: -; clone_size: -; v_call: TRBV19; cdr3_aa: CASSIGRWGADEQYF; cdr3_nt: TGTGCCAGTAGTATAGGGCGGTGGGGGGCGGACGAGCAGTACTTC
j_call: TRBJ2-7; d_call: TRBD2; clone_size: -; v_call: TRBV30; cdr3_aa: CAWRGTSGTYEQYF; cdr3_nt: TGTGCCTGGAGAGGGACTAGCGGGACTTACGAGCAGTACTTC